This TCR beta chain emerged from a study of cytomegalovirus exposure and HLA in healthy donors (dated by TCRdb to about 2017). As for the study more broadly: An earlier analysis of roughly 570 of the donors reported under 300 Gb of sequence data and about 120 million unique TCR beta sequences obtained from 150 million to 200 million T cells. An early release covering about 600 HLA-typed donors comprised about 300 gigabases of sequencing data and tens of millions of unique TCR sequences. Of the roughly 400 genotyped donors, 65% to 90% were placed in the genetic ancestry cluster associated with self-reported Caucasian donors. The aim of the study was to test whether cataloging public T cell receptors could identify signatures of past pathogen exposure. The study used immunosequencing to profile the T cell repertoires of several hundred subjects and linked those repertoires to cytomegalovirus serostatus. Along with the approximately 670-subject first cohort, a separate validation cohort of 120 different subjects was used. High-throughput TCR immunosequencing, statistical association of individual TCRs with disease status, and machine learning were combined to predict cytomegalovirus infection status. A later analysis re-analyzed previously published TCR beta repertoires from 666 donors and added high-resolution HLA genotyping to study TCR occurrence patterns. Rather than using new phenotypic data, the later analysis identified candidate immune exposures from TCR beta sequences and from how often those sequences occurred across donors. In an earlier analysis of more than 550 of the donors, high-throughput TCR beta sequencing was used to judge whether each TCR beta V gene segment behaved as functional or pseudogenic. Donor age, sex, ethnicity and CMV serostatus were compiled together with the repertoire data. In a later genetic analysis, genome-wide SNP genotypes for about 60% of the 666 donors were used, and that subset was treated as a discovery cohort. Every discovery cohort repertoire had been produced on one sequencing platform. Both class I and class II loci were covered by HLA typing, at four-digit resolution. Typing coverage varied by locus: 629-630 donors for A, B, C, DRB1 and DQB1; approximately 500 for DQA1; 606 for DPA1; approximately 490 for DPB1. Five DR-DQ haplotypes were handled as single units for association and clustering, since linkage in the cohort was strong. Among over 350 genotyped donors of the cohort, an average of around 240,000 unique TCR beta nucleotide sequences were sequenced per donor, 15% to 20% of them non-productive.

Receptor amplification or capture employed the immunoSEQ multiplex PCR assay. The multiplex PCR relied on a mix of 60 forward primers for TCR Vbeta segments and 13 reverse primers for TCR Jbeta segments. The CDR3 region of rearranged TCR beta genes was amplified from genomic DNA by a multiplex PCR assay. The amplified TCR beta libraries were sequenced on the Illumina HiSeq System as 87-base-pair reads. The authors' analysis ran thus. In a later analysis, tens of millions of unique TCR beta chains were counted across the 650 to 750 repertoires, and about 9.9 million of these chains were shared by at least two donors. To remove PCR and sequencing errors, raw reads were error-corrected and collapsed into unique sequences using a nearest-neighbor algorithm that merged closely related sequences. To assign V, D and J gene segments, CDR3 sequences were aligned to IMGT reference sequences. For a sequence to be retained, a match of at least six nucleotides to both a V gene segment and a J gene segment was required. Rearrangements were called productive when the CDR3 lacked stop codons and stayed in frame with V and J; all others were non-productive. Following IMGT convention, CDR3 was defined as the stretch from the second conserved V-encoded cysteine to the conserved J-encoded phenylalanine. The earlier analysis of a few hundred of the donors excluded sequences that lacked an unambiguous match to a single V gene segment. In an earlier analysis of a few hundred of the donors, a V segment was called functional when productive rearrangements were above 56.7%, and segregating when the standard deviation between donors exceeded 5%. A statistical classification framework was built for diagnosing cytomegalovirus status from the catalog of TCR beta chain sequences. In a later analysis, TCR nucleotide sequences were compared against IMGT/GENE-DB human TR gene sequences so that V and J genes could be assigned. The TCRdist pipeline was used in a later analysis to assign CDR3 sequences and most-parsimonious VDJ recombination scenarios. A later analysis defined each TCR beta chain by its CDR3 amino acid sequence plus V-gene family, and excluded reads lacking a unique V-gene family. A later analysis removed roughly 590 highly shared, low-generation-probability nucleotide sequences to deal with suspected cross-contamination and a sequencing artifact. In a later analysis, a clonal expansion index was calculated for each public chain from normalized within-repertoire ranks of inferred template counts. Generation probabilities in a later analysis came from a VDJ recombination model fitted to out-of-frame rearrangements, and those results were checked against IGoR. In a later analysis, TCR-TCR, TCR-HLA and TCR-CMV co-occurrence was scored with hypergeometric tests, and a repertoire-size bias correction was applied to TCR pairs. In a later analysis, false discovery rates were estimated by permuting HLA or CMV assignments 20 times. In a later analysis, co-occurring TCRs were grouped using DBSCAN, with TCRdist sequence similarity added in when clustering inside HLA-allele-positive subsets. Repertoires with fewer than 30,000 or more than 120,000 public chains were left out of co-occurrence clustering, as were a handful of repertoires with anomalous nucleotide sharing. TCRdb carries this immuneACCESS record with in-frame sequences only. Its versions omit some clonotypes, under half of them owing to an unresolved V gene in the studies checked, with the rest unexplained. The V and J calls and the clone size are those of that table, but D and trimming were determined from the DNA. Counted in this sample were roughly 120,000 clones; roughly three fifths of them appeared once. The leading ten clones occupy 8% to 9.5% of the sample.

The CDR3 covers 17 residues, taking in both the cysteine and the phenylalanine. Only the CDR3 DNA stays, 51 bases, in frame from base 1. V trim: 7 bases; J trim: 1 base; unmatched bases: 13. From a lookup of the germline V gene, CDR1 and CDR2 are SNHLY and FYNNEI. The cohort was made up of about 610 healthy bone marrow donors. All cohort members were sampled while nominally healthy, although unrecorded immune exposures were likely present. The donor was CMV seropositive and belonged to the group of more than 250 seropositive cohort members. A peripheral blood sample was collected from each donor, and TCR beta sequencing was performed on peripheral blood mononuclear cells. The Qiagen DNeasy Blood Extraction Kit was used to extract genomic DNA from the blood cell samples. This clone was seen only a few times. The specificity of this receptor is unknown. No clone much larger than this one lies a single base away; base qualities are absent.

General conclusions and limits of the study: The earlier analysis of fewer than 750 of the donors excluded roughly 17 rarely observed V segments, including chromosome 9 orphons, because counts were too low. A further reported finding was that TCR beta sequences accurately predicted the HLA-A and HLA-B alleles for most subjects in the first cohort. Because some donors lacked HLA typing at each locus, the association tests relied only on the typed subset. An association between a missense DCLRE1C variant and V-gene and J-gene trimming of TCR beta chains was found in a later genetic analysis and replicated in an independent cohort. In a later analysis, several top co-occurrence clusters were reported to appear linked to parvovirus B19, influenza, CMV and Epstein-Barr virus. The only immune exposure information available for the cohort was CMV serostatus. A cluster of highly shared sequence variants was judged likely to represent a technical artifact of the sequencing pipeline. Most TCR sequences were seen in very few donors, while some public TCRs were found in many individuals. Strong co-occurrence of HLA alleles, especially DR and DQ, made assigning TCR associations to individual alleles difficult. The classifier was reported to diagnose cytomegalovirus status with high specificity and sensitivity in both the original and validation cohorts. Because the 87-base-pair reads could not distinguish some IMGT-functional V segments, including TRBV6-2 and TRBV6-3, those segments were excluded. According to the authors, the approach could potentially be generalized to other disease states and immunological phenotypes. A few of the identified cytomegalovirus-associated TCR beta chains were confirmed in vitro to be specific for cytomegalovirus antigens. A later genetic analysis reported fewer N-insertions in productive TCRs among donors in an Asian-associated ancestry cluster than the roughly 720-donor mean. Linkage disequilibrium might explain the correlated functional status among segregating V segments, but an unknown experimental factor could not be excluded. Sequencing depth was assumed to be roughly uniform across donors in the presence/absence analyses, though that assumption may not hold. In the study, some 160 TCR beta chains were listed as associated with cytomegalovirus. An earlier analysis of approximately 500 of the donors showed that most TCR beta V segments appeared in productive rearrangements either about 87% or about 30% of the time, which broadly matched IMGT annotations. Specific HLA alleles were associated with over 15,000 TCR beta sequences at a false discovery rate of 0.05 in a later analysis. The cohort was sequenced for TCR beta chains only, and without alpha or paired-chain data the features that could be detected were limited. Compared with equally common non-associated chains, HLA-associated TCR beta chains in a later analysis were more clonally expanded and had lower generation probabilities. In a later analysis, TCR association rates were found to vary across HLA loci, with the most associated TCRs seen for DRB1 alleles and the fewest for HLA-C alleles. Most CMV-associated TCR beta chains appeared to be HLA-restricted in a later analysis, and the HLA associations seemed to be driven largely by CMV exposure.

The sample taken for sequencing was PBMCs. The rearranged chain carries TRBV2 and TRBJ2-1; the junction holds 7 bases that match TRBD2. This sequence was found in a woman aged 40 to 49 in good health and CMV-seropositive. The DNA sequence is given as TGTGCCAGCAAAAAGTGGCGGGAGAGACGGTCCTACAATGAGCAGTTCTTC. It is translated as CASKKWRERRSYNEQFF.